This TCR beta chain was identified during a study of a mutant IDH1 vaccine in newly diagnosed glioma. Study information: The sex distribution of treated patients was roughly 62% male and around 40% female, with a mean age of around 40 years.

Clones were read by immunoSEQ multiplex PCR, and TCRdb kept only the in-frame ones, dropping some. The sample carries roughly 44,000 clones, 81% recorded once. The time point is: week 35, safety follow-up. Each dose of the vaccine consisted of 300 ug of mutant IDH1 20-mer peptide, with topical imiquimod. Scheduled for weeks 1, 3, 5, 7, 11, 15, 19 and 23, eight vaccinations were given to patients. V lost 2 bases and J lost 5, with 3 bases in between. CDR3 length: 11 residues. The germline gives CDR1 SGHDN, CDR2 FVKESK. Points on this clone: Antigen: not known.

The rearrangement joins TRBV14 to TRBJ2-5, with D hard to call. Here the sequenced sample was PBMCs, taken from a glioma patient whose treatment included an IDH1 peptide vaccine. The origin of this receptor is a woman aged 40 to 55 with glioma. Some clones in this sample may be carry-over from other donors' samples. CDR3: CASSQWETQYF. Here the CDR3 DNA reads TGTGCCAGCAGCCAATGGGAGACCCAGTACTTC.